A single sample gave rise to the 16 T cell receptor beta chains below, sequenced in a study of CD8 T cells in ankylosing spondylitis. From the 5' RACE reads, TCRdb called clonotypes with MiXCR, one entry per CDR3 protein. The table has roughly 100,000 distinct CDR3 sequences, about 8.5% seen once. Sample: blood, either unsorted or a sorted T cell fraction (not recorded which). The receptors here all came from a male donor with ankylosing spondylitis or in good health (not recorded which).

This clonotype was counted ten times or more. The chain links TRBV10-3 to TRBJ2-1; D is perhaps TRBD1 or TRBD2 (6 bases each). In germline, CDR1 is ENHRY, CDR2 SYGVKD. Trimming left V 3 bases short and J 10 bases short, with 10 bases between. CDR3 size: 12 residues. CDR3 DNA: TGTGCCATCAGTGACGGGGGCGAGGAGCAGTTCTTC. It is translated as CAISDGGEEQFF.

The chain uses TRBV3-1 and TRBJ1-4, with a possible D match to TRBD1 (5 bases). Germline CDR1 LGHDT, CDR2 YNNKEL (reference sequence). The CDR3 contains 14 residues. Trimming took 2 bases from V and 10 from J, leaving 14 bases between them. The CDR3 DNA sequence: TGTGCCAGCAGCCAACGGGGGAGAACGGGAAAACTGTTTTTT. It encodes CASSQRGRTGKLFF.

This clonotype has a count of ten or more. The chain couples TRBV7-2 to TRBJ2-3; TRBD2 aligns across 9 bases. This CDR3 has 15 residues. CDR1 SGHTA and CDR2 FQGNSA come from the germline V gene. The junction had 5 bases not matched to a gene; V was cut back by 5 bases and J by 2 bases. The CDR3 reads CASSPVAGVTDTQYF. The DNA for the CDR3 is TGTGCCAGCAGCCCAGTAGCGGGGGTCACAGATACGCAGTATTTT.

This clonotype was seen at least ten times. The J gene is TRBJ2-7, the V gene TRBV7-2; D unresolved. The CDR3 is 14 residues long. The V gene's germline CDR1 is SGHTA and CDR2 FQGNSA. Trimming cost V 2 bases and J 5 bases, with 13 bases left between them. The CDR3 DNA reads as TGTGCCAGCAGCTTACAGTCGGGTGGCGACGAGCAGTACTTC. Its translation: CASSLQSGGDEQYF.

About this clonotype itself: Mismatch with germline at one junction end may stem from a read error. V gene TRBV5-6 combines with J gene TRBJ1-2; no clear D. This CDR3 region has 12 residues. Germline V gene sequence: CDR1 SGHDT, CDR2 YYEEEE. The chain's CDR3 is CTSSVKMGGYTF. The CDR3 nucleotides are TGTACCAGCAGCGTTAAAATGGGAGGCTACACCTTC.

This clonotype was seen repeatedly, ten times or more. The chain recombines TRBV29-1 with TRBJ2-1; possible D gene TRBD2, 5 bases. This CDR3 is built from 12 residues. V dropped 3 bases and J dropped 12 bases, with 15 bases sitting between them. Germline lookup yields CDR1 SQVTM and CDR2 ANQGSEA. The CDR3 sequence is CSVDGLEAAQFF. The CDR3 coding sequence is TGCAGCGTTGACGGCCTGGAGGCGGCGCAGTTCTTC.

This clonotype appeared many times. The chain couples TRBV4-3 to TRBJ2-3; D unresolved. Trimming pared 0 bases from V and 5 bases from J, leaving 6 bases between. There are 13 residues in the CDR3. Germline loops: CDR1 LGHNA, CDR2 YSLEER. The CDR3 protein is CASSQDLVDTQYF. The CDR3 nucleotides are TGCGCCAGCAGCCAAGATCTTGTAGATACGCAGTATTTT.

A few counts support this clonotype. The rearrangement uses TRBV10-3 and TRBJ2-3; D may be TRBD2 (5 bases). The V end lost 0 bases, the J end lost 3 bases, and 16 bases lay between the germline ends. This CDR3 spans 17 amino acids. CDR1 is ENHRY, CDR2 SYGVKD, per germline. The CDR3 here is CAISESYWTQQTDTQYF. CDR3 sequence (DNA): TGTGCCATCAGTGAGTCGTATTGGACTCAACAGACAGATACGCAGTATTTT.

This clonotype was observed at least ten times. The gene calls are TRBV7-9 and TRBJ1-6; D unclear. V lost 0 bases, J lost 9 bases, and 3 bases lay in between. From germline, CDR1 is SEHNR and CDR2 FQNEAQ (reference sequence). The CDR3 extends over 12 amino acids. CDR3 amino acids: CASSLAGSPLHF. The CDR3 region has the DNA TGTGCCAGCAGCTTAGCGGGTTCACCCCTCCACTTT.

The rearrangement uses TRBV29-1 and TRBJ2-1; tentatively, D is TRBD1 or TRBD2 (6 bases each). The germline V gene has CDR1 SQVTM and CDR2 ANQGSEA. The V end lost 6 bases, the J end lost 0 bases, and 12 bases lay between the germline ends. The CDR3 sequence is 14 residues long. In DNA form, the CDR3 reads TGCAGCGTAGAGGGGGGATACTCCTACAATGAGCAGTTCTTC. It translates to CSVEGGYSYNEQFF.

This clonotype was recorded at least ten times. The chain links TRBV2 to TRBJ1-1; D is ambiguous. V was trimmed by 4 bases and J by 0 bases, leaving 9 bases between them. Germline V gives CDR1 SNHLY, CDR2 FYNNEI. The CDR3 has 14 amino acids. The CDR3 reads CASSAAGLNTEAFF. The CDR3 coding sequence is TGTGCCAGCAGTGCTGCAGGATTGAACACTGAAGCTTTCTTT.

There are many counts of this clonotype. The chain is built from TRBV20-1 and TRBJ2-1; unclear D gene. Germline CDR1 reads DFQATT; CDR2 reads SNEGSKA (reference sequence). V lost 5 bases and J lost 7, with 6 bases in between. CDR3 length: 10 residues. CDR3 DNA sequence: TGCAGTGCTCCTGAGAATGAGCAGTTCTTC. Protein sequence: CSAPENEQFF.

This clonotype has at least ten counts. V usage is TRBV3-1 and J usage is TRBJ2-5; D remains ambiguous. CDR3 size: 13 residues. Germline loops: CDR1 LGHDT, CDR2 YNNKEL (reference sequence). V lost 0 bases and J 6 bases, leaving 8 bases between the germline ends. Written as DNA, the CDR3 is TGTGCCAGCAGCCAAGATCTGTCACAGACCCAGTACTTC. This encodes CASSQDLSQTQYF.

This clonotype was seen at least ten times. The rearrangement links TRBV20-1 to TRBJ2-1; 9 bases line up with TRBD2. The CDR3 runs 12 residues. The germline CDR1 and CDR2 sequences are DFQATT and SNEGSKA (reference sequence). The V and J ends lost 6 bases and 10 bases, in that order; junction bases with no gene match: 7. Here the CDR3 reads CSATSSGTEQFF. The CDR3 nucleotides read TGCAGTGCCACTTCTAGCGGGACCGAGCAGTTCTTC.

This clonotype was counted many times. This chain uses TRBV7-8 with TRBJ2-1; TRBD1 matches 9 bases. Losses at the gene ends were 5 bases for V and 7 bases for J; bases not matched to a gene: 6. The CDR3 totals 14 residues. Germline CDR1 and CDR2: SGHVS and FQNEAQ. CDR3 nucleotide sequence: TGTGCCAGCAGCGCCAGGACAGGGGTAAATGAGCAGTTCTTC. This sequence encodes CASSARTGVNEQFF.

About this clonotype: This may be a read error, as it is one base from a much larger clone. The chain is built from TRBV29-1 and TRBJ1-1, with unresolved D. This CDR3 contains 12 residues. Germline-derived CDR1 and CDR2 are SQVTM and ANQGSEA. CDR3 nucleotide sequence: TGCTGCGTTGAAGGTCCCAGCGAGGTAGCTTTCTTT. This gives the protein CCVEGPSEVAFF.